Listed below are T cell receptor beta chains from one sample, sequenced in a study of T-cell memory formation after mild COVID-19. Using its own MiXCR run on the 5' RACE reads, TCRdb lists one record per CDR3 protein. The sample yields about 350,000 distinct CDR3 sequences, roughly 13% seen once. The specimen was PBMCs or a T cell subset sorted from them (not recorded which). These receptors all stem from a young man who had mild COVID-19 (a few samples of this study predate the infection). Cell type and time point are not known. The CDR3 runs from the conserved cysteine through the conserved F or W. Fields, in order: clone size, J gene, D gene, CDR3 length, V gene, CDR3 protein, CDR3 DNA. D genes are given only for firm matches. A row's size may be missing; if present it is once, few, many or a size class.

clone size: few
J gene: TRBJ2-7
D gene: TRBD1
CDR3 length: 14
V gene: TRBV20-1
CDR3 protein: CSARKDRGYDEQYF
CDR3 DNA: TGCAGTGCTAGGAAGGACAGGGGATATGACGAGCAGTACTTC

clone size: .
J gene: TRBJ2-5
D gene: TRBD2
CDR3 length: 16
V gene: TRBV9
CDR3 protein: CASSVGLAGSQETQYF
CDR3 DNA: TGTGCCAGCAGCGTTGGACTAGCGGGGAGCCAAGAGACCCAGTACTTC

clone size: .
J gene: TRBJ2-1
D gene: .
CDR3 length: 15
V gene: TRBV5-4
CDR3 protein: CASSASSSSYNEQFF
CDR3 DNA: TGTGCCAGCAGCGCAAGTTCTAGCTCCTACAATGAGCAGTTCTTC

clone size: many
J gene: TRBJ2-5
D gene: .
CDR3 length: 14
V gene: TRBV6-2/TRBV6-3
CDR3 protein: CASSPEGGRETQYF
CDR3 DNA: TGTGCCAGCAGTCCCGAAGGGGGTAGGGAGACCCAGTACTTC

clone size: .
J gene: TRBJ2-5
D gene: TRBD1
CDR3 length: 15
V gene: TRBV3-1
CDR3 protein: CASSRNLGQEETQYF
CDR3 DNA: TGTGCCAGCAGCCGAAATCTCGGACAGGAAGAGACCCAGTACTTC

clone size: few
J gene: TRBJ2-3
D gene: TRBD1
CDR3 length: 14
V gene: TRBV20-1
CDR3 protein: CSARQGAPGDTQYF
CDR3 DNA: TGCAGTGCAAGACAGGGGGCGCCCGGAGATACGCAGTATTTT

clone size: few
J gene: TRBJ2-2
D gene: .
CDR3 length: 14
V gene: TRBV6-5
CDR3 protein: CASRTPGALGELFF
CDR3 DNA: TGTGCCAGCAGAACTCCCGGGGCGCTCGGGGAGCTGTTTTTT

clone size: .
J gene: TRBJ1-1
D gene: .
CDR3 length: 14
V gene: TRBV18
CDR3 protein: CASSPAAGNTEAFF
CDR3 DNA: TGTGCCAGCTCACCAGCCGCAGGGAACACTGAAGCTTTCTTT

clone size: few
J gene: TRBJ2-3
D gene: .
CDR3 length: 15
V gene: TRBV7-9
CDR3 protein: CASSLESPGTDTQYF
CDR3 DNA: TGTGCCAGCAGCTTAGAGAGCCCGGGGACAGATACGCAGTATTTT

clone size: .
J gene: TRBJ2-1
D gene: TRBD2
CDR3 length: 17
V gene: TRBV7-3
CDR3 protein: CASSRVSRTSGVNEQFF
CDR3 DNA: TGTGCCAGCAGCAGGGTCTCGAGGACTAGCGGGGTAAATGAGCAGTTCTTC

clone size: .
J gene: TRBJ2-7
D gene: .
CDR3 length: 13
V gene: TRBV20-1
CDR3 protein: CSARAPAGLEQYF
CDR3 DNA: TGCAGTGCTAGGGCCCCGGCCGGCCTCGAGCAGTACTTC

clone size: many
J gene: TRBJ2-1
D gene: TRBD2
CDR3 length: 17
V gene: TRBV4-2
CDR3 protein: CASSHRVGASGNNEQFF
CDR3 DNA: TGTGCCAGCAGCCACCGGGTTGGGGCTAGCGGGAACAATGAGCAGTTCTTC

clone size: .
J gene: TRBJ2-1
D gene: TRBD2
CDR3 length: 17
V gene: TRBV7-6
CDR3 protein: CASSLGPTSGSYNEQFF
CDR3 DNA: TGTGCCAGCAGCTTAGGGCCGACTAGCGGGTCCTACAATGAGCAGTTCTTC

clone size: few
J gene: TRBJ2-1
D gene: TRBD2
CDR3 length: 15
V gene: TRBV12-3/TRBV12-4
CDR3 protein: CASSFLAGVYNEQFF
CDR3 DNA: TGTGCCAGCAGTTTCCTCGCGGGGGTCTACAATGAGCAGTTCTTC

clone size: few
J gene: TRBJ1-4
D gene: .
CDR3 length: 16
V gene: TRBV25-1
CDR3 protein: CASSEGRTAQDEKLFF
CDR3 DNA: TGTGCCAGCAGTGAGGGACGGACGGCCCAGGATGAAAAACTGTTTTTT

clone size: .
J gene: TRBJ2-1
D gene: .
CDR3 length: 15
V gene: TRBV5-1
CDR3 protein: CASSLLGASYNEQFF
CDR3 DNA: TGCGCCAGCAGCTTGTTAGGGGCTTCCTACAATGAGCAGTTCTTC

clone size: few
J gene: TRBJ2-1
D gene: TRBD2
CDR3 length: 12
V gene: TRBV6-2/TRBV6-3
CDR3 protein: CASSPRTSGGYF
CDR3 DNA: TGTGCCAGCAGCCCCAGGACTAGCGGGGGCTACTTC

clone size: .
J gene: TRBJ1-3
D gene: .
CDR3 length: 15
V gene: TRBV7-9
CDR3 protein: CATAPGPPPGNTIYF
CDR3 DNA: TGTGCCACGGCCCCGGGACCACCACCAGGAAACACCATATATTTT

clone size: many
J gene: TRBJ2-5
D gene: .
CDR3 length: 14
V gene: TRBV5-1
CDR3 protein: CASSEPTGSETQYF
CDR3 DNA: TGCGCCAGCAGCGAACCGACCGGGTCGGAGACCCAGTACTTC

clone size: .
J gene: TRBJ2-7
D gene: .
CDR3 length: 13
V gene: TRBV12-3/TRBV12-4
CDR3 protein: CASSLRPTYEQYF
CDR3 DNA: TGTGCCAGCAGCCTTCGGCCAACCTACGAGCAGTACTTC

clone size: .
J gene: TRBJ2-1
D gene: .
CDR3 length: 14
V gene: TRBV12-3/TRBV12-4
CDR3 protein: CASSLLVGDYEQFF
CDR3 DNA: TGTGCCAGCAGTTTATTAGTGGGGGACTATGAGCAGTTCTTC

clone size: .
J gene: TRBJ2-3
D gene: TRBD2
CDR3 length: 18
V gene: TRBV7-3
CDR3 protein: CASSELPGLAIGTDTQYF
CDR3 DNA: TGTGCCAGCAGCGAGTTGCCGGGACTAGCGATTGGCACAGATACGCAGTATTTT

clone size: few
J gene: TRBJ2-3
D gene: TRBD2
CDR3 length: 12
V gene: TRBV20-1
CDR3 protein: CSASGGTDTQYF
CDR3 DNA: TGCAGTGCTAGCGGGGGGACAGATACGCAGTATTTT

clone size: .
J gene: TRBJ2-5
D gene: TRBD2
CDR3 length: 19
V gene: TRBV7-6
CDR3 protein: CASSFAQLRLAGGQETQYF
CDR3 DNA: TGTGCCAGCAGCTTCGCCCAGCTCAGACTAGCGGGGGGCCAAGAGACCCAGTACTTC

clone size: .
J gene: TRBJ2-7
D gene: TRBD1
CDR3 length: 13
V gene: TRBV20-1
CDR3 protein: CSAPPGQGREQYF
CDR3 DNA: TGCAGTGCCCCCCCGGGACAGGGTCGGGAGCAGTACTTC

clone size: few
J gene: TRBJ1-2
D gene: TRBD1
CDR3 length: 15
V gene: TRBV9
CDR3 protein: CASSTRTGANYGYTF
CDR3 DNA: TGTGCCAGCAGCACCCGGACAGGGGCGAACTATGGCTACACCTTC

clone size: .
J gene: TRBJ2-5
D gene: TRBD2
CDR3 length: 17
V gene: TRBV7-9
CDR3 protein: CASSSGTSGRAGETQYF
CDR3 DNA: TGTGCCAGCAGCTCTGGGACTAGCGGACGTGCTGGAGAGACCCAGTACTTC

clone size: few
J gene: TRBJ1-2
D gene: TRBD1
CDR3 length: 16
V gene: TRBV6-2/TRBV6-3
CDR3 protein: CASSYYGQERFYGYTF
CDR3 DNA: TGTGCCAGCAGTTACTACGGACAGGAGAGATTCTATGGCTACACCTTC

clone size: few
J gene: TRBJ2-3
D gene: .
CDR3 length: 13
V gene: TRBV6-1
CDR3 protein: CASGRPSQLTQYF
CDR3 DNA: TGTGCCAGCGGGCGCCCTTCCCAGTTAACGCAGTATTTT

clone size: .
J gene: TRBJ2-5
D gene: TRBD1
CDR3 length: 15
V gene: TRBV2
CDR3 protein: CASSDRTGGRKTQYF
CDR3 DNA: TGTGCCAGCAGTGACAGGACAGGGGGGAGAAAGACCCAGTACTTC

clone size: few
J gene: TRBJ2-7
D gene: TRBD1
CDR3 length: 16
V gene: TRBV10-3
CDR3 protein: CAISETPGQDSYEQYF
CDR3 DNA: TGTGCCATCAGTGAGACCCCGGGACAGGACTCCTACGAGCAGTACTTC

clone size: many
J gene: TRBJ2-1
D gene: .
CDR3 length: 15
V gene: TRBV7-7
CDR3 protein: CASSPTPSSYNEQFF
CDR3 DNA: TGTGCTAGCAGCCCGACTCCGAGCTCCTACAATGAGCAGTTCTTC

clone size: .
J gene: TRBJ1-6
D gene: TRBD1
CDR3 length: 16
V gene: TRBV28
CDR3 protein: CASALRDSYYNSPLHF
CDR3 DNA: TGTGCCAGCGCCTTAAGGGACAGCTACTATAATTCACCCCTCCACTTT

clone size: .
J gene: TRBJ1-1
D gene: .
CDR3 length: 15
V gene: TRBV20-1
CDR3 protein: CSARLGGRLNTEAFF
CDR3 DNA: TGCAGTGCTAGGCTCGGGGGGAGGTTGAACACTGAAGCTTTCTTT

clone size: few
J gene: TRBJ1-6
D gene: .
CDR3 length: 13
V gene: TRBV5-5
CDR3 protein: CASSFSSNSPLHF
CDR3 DNA: TGTGCCAGCAGCTTTTCCAGCAATTCACCCCTCCACTTT

clone size: few
J gene: TRBJ2-1
D gene: TRBD2
CDR3 length: 17
V gene: TRBV5-1
CDR3 protein: CASSLAMSSGGLNEQFF
CDR3 DNA: TGCGCCAGCAGCTTGGCTATGTCTAGCGGGGGGCTCAATGAGCAGTTCTTC

clone size: few
J gene: TRBJ1-1
D gene: .
CDR3 length: 12
V gene: TRBV7-8
CDR3 protein: CASSLLGGEAFF
CDR3 DNA: TGTGCCAGCAGCCTCCTGGGGGGAGAAGCTTTCTTT

clone size: few
J gene: TRBJ1-2
D gene: .
CDR3 length: 13
V gene: TRBV30
CDR3 protein: CAWSPAGASGYTF
CDR3 DNA: TGTGCCTGGAGTCCGGCAGGGGCAAGTGGCTACACCTTC

clone size: .
J gene: TRBJ1-1
D gene: .
CDR3 length: 14
V gene: TRBV20-1
CDR3 protein: CSARVEGWKTEAFF
CDR3 DNA: TGCAGTGCTAGAGTCGAGGGATGGAAGACTGAAGCTTTCTTT

clone size: once
J gene: TRBJ1-4
D gene: .
CDR3 length: 15
V gene: TRBV6-2/TRBV6-3
CDR3 protein: CASIDGRGSTEKLFF
CDR3 DNA: TGTGCCAGCATCGACGGTCGGGGTTCTACGGAAAAACTGTTTTTT

clone size: few
J gene: TRBJ1-2
D gene: .
CDR3 length: 15
V gene: TRBV4-1
CDR3 protein: CASSQDGEENYGYTF
CDR3 DNA: TGCGCCAGCAGCCAAGATGGGGAGGAAAACTATGGCTACACCTTC

clone size: many
J gene: TRBJ2-1
D gene: .
CDR3 length: 12
V gene: TRBV5-5
CDR3 protein: CASSYRIDEQFF
CDR3 DNA: TGTGCCAGCAGCTATAGGATCGATGAGCAGTTCTTC

clone size: .
J gene: TRBJ2-2
D gene: .
CDR3 length: 13
V gene: TRBV5-4
CDR3 protein: CALQGRDTGELFF
CDR3 DNA: TGTGCCCTCCAAGGCAGAGACACCGGGGAGCTGTTTTTT

clone size: .
J gene: TRBJ2-3
D gene: .
CDR3 length: 14
V gene: TRBV24-1
CDR3 protein: CATSDRRGTDTQYF
CDR3 DNA: TGTGCCACCAGTGATAGGAGGGGCACAGATACGCAGTATTTT

clone size: .
J gene: TRBJ2-1
D gene: TRBD2
CDR3 length: 16
V gene: TRBV28
CDR3 protein: CASSSPTSGAYNEQFF
CDR3 DNA: TGTGCCAGCAGTTCCCCGACTAGCGGGGCGTACAATGAGCAGTTCTTC

clone size: .
J gene: TRBJ2-5
D gene: TRBD1
CDR3 length: 16
V gene: TRBV10-3
CDR3 protein: CAISESNRGLEETQYF
CDR3 DNA: TGTGCCATCAGTGAGTCGAACAGGGGGCTTGAAGAGACCCAGTACTTC

clone size: .
J gene: TRBJ2-1
D gene: .
CDR3 length: 15
V gene: TRBV5-1
CDR3 protein: CASNPGPDFYNEQFF
CDR3 DNA: TGCGCCAGCAACCCGGGCCCAGACTTCTACAATGAGCAGTTCTTC

clone size: few
J gene: TRBJ2-2
D gene: .
CDR3 length: 14
V gene: TRBV11-2
CDR3 protein: CASSLNRNTGELFF
CDR3 DNA: TGTGCCAGCAGCTTAAACAGGAACACCGGGGAGCTGTTTTTT

clone size: .
J gene: TRBJ2-1
D gene: .
CDR3 length: 14
V gene: TRBV29-1
CDR3 protein: CSMWPRGLYNEQFF
CDR3 DNA: TGCAGCATGTGGCCGCGGGGCCTCTACAATGAGCAGTTCTTC

clone size: few
J gene: TRBJ1-1
D gene: .
CDR3 length: 15
V gene: TRBV9
CDR3 protein: CASSVDPGLNTEAFF
CDR3 DNA: TGTGCCAGCAGCGTAGATCCGGGGTTGAACACTGAAGCTTTCTTT

clone size: few
J gene: TRBJ1-2
D gene: TRBD1
CDR3 length: 15
V gene: TRBV10-2
CDR3 protein: CASSDWKQGASGYTF
CDR3 DNA: TGCGCCAGCAGTGACTGGAAACAGGGGGCCTCTGGCTACACCTTC

clone size: few
J gene: TRBJ1-5
D gene: TRBD1
CDR3 length: 14
V gene: TRBV7-2
CDR3 protein: CASSGQGDYQPQHF
CDR3 DNA: TGTGCCAGCTCCGGACAGGGCGACTATCAGCCCCAGCATTTT

clone size: .
J gene: TRBJ1-6
D gene: .
CDR3 length: 15
V gene: TRBV9
CDR3 protein: CASSVVGGGGSPLHF
CDR3 DNA: TGTGCCAGCAGCGTAGTAGGAGGGGGGGGCTCACCCCTCCACTTT